Below are 26 T cell receptor beta chains sequenced from a single sample in a study of T-cell memory formation after mild COVID-19. TCRdb ran MiXCR on the 5' RACE reads and lists one entry per CDR3 protein. The repertoire has 550,000 to 600,000 distinct CDR3 sequences, approximately 21% of them found once; the top ten carry approximately 8.4%. The sequenced material came from PBMCs or a T cell subset sorted from them (not recorded which). The receptors derive from an adult woman who had mild COVID-19 (a few samples of this study predate the infection). Cell type and time point are not known.

A few counts support this clonotype. The gene calls are TRBV4-3 and TRBJ1-6, with D hard to call. The germline V gene has CDR1 LGHNA and CDR2 YSLEER. The CDR3 totals 16 residues. V was cut by 0 bases and J by 6 bases, with 12 bases left in between. The CDR3 loop reads CASSQELGFGNSPLHF. As DNA, the CDR3 is TGCGCCAGCAGCCAAGAGTTGGGGTTCGGTAATTCACCCCTCCACTTT.

This clonotype has just a few counts. The V gene is TRBV6-5, the J gene TRBJ2-7; 11 nucleotides match TRBD2. With 2 bases clipped from V and 0 bases from J, the junction kept 12 bases outside the gene matches. CDR3 size: 19 residues. Germline assignment: CDR1 MNHEY and CDR2 SVGAGI. The CDR3 DNA follows: TGTGCCAGCAGTTACGGTAGTAGCGGGAGGGCCACTCCCTCCTACGAGCAGTACTTC. It translates to CASSYGSSGRATPSYEQYF.

CDR3 DNA sequence: TGCGCCAGCAGCTTGGCCGCTAATTATTTGGCGGGAACTAGCACAGATACGCAGTATTTT. Translation gives CASSLAANYLAGTSTDTQYF. V and J are TRBV5-1 and TRBJ2-3; maybe TRBD2 (6 bases). Trimming left V 0 bases short and J 0 bases short, with 23 bases between. The CDR3 covers 20 residues. Germline V gene lookup returns CDR1 SGHRS and CDR2 YFSETQ.

This clonotype turned up a few times. The chain employs TRBV30 and TRBJ2-3; D is possibly TRBD2 (5 bases). V was cut by 3 bases and J by 2 bases, with 15 bases left in between. The CDR3 runs to 15 residues. Germline V gives CDR1 GTSNPN, CDR2 SVGIG (reference sequence). The CDR3 DNA reads as TGTGCCTGGAGGGGCAGCGGAGCCTACACAGATACGCAGTATTTT. This translates into CAWRGSGAYTDTQYF.

As concerns this clonotype: One end of the junction varies from germline; a read error may be responsible. The CDR3 spells CASSEQYTGELFF. Written as DNA, the CDR3 is TGTGCCAGCAGCGAACAGTACACCGGTGAGCTGTTTTTT. The chain employs TRBV14 and TRBJ2-2; D is unclear. This CDR3 has 13 amino acids. CDR1 SGHDN and CDR2 FVKESK come from the germline V gene.

At least ten counts were recorded for this clonotype. The chain has TRBV5-1 and TRBJ1-2; D gene unclear. The germline V gene has CDR1 SGHRS and CDR2 YFSETQ. The ends were cut back, 2 bases at V and 7 bases at J, with 15 bases in the middle. The CDR3 has 14 amino acids. The CDR3 is CASSLSPVVGGYTF. The CDR3 nucleotides are TGCGCCAGCAGCTTATCTCCGGTGGTAGGTGGCTACACCTTC.

The V and J genes are TRBV12-3 or TRBV12-4 and TRBJ1-1, with D possibly being TRBD1 (5 bases). V was clipped by 6 bases and J by 2 bases, with 16 bases between them. The CDR3 is 15 amino acids. The CDR3 DNA reads as TGTGCCAGCAGACTCTCAGGGACTGGAAACACTGAAGCTTTCTTT. Amino acid sequence: CASRLSGTGNTEAFF.

Only a few counts were recorded for this clonotype. V is TRBV11-2 and J is TRBJ2-2; 10 bases are a match to TRBD2. The V gene end was trimmed by 2 bases and the J gene end by 4 bases; junction bases not matched to a gene: 7. This CDR3 has 17 residues. Per the germline V gene, CDR1 is SGHAT and CDR2 is FQNNGV. Here the CDR3 DNA reads TGTGCCAGCAGCTTATGGGCTAGCGGGAGTAGCACCGGGGAGCTGTTTTTT. It yields the protein CASSLWASGSSTGELFF.

This clonotype occurred a few times. The chain recombines TRBV20-1 with TRBJ2-7; the D gene could be TRBD1 or TRBD2 (5 bases each). CDR3 length equals 13 residues. Germline assignment: CDR1 DFQATT and CDR2 SNEGSKA (reference sequence). V was trimmed by 3 bases and J by 4 bases, leaving 13 bases between them. The CDR3 DNA reads TGCAGTGCTAGGGGCCCGGGGCGGTACGAGCAGTACTTC. This sequence encodes CSARGPGRYEQYF.

The chain recombines TRBV5-1 with TRBJ2-7; tentatively, D is TRBD1 or TRBD2 (5 bases each). CDR3 length equals 15 residues. V lost 3 bases, J lost 2 bases, and 15 bases lay in between. CDR1 and CDR2 (germline): SGHRS, YFSETQ. The CDR3 coding sequence is TGCGCCAGCAGCTCAGGCCCGGGACCGACCTACGAGCAGTACTTC. It codes for CASSSGPGPTYEQYF.

This sequence joins TRBV30 and TRBJ2-7; D possibly corresponds to TRBD1 (6 bases). In germline, CDR1 is GTSNPN, CDR2 SVGIG (reference sequence). V was clipped by 2 bases and J by 2 bases, with 19 bases between them. The CDR3 loop spans 16 amino acids. Written as DNA, the CDR3 is TGTGCCTGGAGTACAGGGCTTTGGACGGTCACCTACGAGCAGTACTTC. Residues: CAWSTGLWTVTYEQYF.

The rearrangement uses TRBV2 and TRBJ2-7; TRBD2 agrees at 7 bases. CDR3 length equals 13 residues. J gave up 5 bases and V 3 bases, and 4 bases lay outside the gene matches. Germline loops: CDR1 SNHLY, CDR2 FYNNEI. As DNA, the CDR3 is TGTGCCAGCAGTGATTGGACTAGTCACGAGCAGTACTTC. This translates into CASSDWTSHEQYF.

There are a few counts of this clonotype. The V call is TRBV7-6, the J call TRBJ2-5; possibly TRBD1 or TRBD2 for D (5 bases each). Germline CDR1 and CDR2: SGHVS and FNYEAQ. The germline V and J ends were trimmed by 4 bases and 3 bases, with 15 bases remaining between them. CDR3 length equals 15 residues. CDR3 coding DNA: TGTGCCAGCAGCTCAACGGAACGAGGGGAAGAGACCCAGTACTTC. Amino acids: CASSSTERGEETQYF.

V usage is TRBV24-1 and J usage is TRBJ2-1; 15 nucleotides align to TRBD2. The J segment lost 5 bases and the V segment lost 4 bases, leaving 5 bases of the junction unmatched. The CDR3 sequence is 17 residues long. Germline CDR1 reads KGHDR; CDR2 reads SFDVKD. CDR3 DNA sequence: TGTGCCACCAGTGACCACGGGACTAGCGGGAGGAACAATGAGCAGTTCTTC. It specifies CATSDHGTSGRNNEQFF.

V usage is TRBV6-1 and J usage is TRBJ2-7, with D unclear. This CDR3 is 15 amino acids long. Deletions cut 6 bases from V and 1 base from J, with 16 bases between. CDR1 and CDR2 from the germline V gene are MNHNS and SASEGT. Here the CDR3 reads CASRKGTGNSYEQYF. In DNA form, the CDR3 reads TGTGCCAGCAGAAAGGGTACTGGGAATTCCTACGAGCAGTACTTC.

This clonotype was picked up many times. The rearrangement joins TRBV29-1 to TRBJ1-1, with 8 positions matching TRBD1. The length of the CDR3 is 12 residues. Germline-derived CDR1 and CDR2 are SQVTM and ANQGSEA. Trimming at V came to 6 bases and at J to 3 bases, leaving 3 bases not matched to a gene. Written as DNA, the CDR3 is TGCAGCGTCGCACAGGGGGACACTGAAGCTTTCTTT. This translates into CSVAQGDTEAFF.

This chain links TRBV7-9 with TRBJ1-1; D possibly corresponds to TRBD1 (5 bases). The CDR3 spans 13 residues. V lost 3 bases and J 4 bases, leaving 9 bases between the germline ends. The germline V gene has CDR1 SEHNR and CDR2 FQNEAQ (reference sequence). The CDR3 loop is CASSFPGATEAFF. The CDR3 bases are TGTGCCAGCAGCTTTCCCGGGGCCACTGAAGCTTTCTTT.

In this sample, this clonotype turned up a few times. The V call is TRBV6-2 or TRBV6-3, the J call TRBJ2-1; TRBD1 is a possible D gene (5 bases). V was pared by 1 base and J by 8 bases, with 9 bases between. In germline, CDR1 is MNHEY, CDR2 SVGEGT. CDR3 length: 13 amino acids. As DNA, the CDR3 is TGTGCCAGCAGTTACTTCCCAGGGTATGAGCAGTTCTTC. Amino acids: CASSYFPGYEQFF.

The J gene is TRBJ2-1, the V gene TRBV29-1, with TRBD2 matching 14 bases. This CDR3 comprises 15 residues. In germline, CDR1 is SQVTM, CDR2 ANQGSEA. Trimming cost V 6 bases and J 8 bases; bases outside gene matches: 9. The CDR3 here is CSVATGLAGVDEQFF. In DNA form, the CDR3 reads TGCAGCGTCGCTACGGGACTAGCGGGAGTCGATGAGCAGTTCTTC.

This clonotype has more than one count but fewer than ten. V and J are TRBV7-9 and TRBJ1-2, with 7 positions matching TRBD1. Trimming at V came to 6 bases and at J to 4 bases, leaving 17 bases not matched to a gene. Germline CDR1 and CDR2: SEHNR and FQNEAQ (reference sequence). The CDR3 has 17 amino acids. The CDR3 coding sequence is TGTGCCAGCAGTTATGCCCCCATCAGGGGGTATGGCTATGGCTACACCTTC. Translation: CASSYAPIRGYGYGYTF.

This clonotype was counted only a few times. The chain joins TRBV19 to TRBJ1-2, with D unclear. V lost 0 bases, J lost 7 bases, and 9 bases lay in between. This CDR3 has 13 amino acids. Germline CDR1 is LNHDA and CDR2 is SQIVND (reference sequence). CDR3 in amino acids: CASSIDRAGGYTF. CDR3 nucleotides: TGTGCCAGTAGTATAGATCGGGCAGGTGGCTACACCTTC.

This clonotype has a handful of counts. V usage is TRBV4-2 and J usage is TRBJ2-2; no reliable D call. The CDR3 spans 11 residues. Germline CDR1 LGHNA, CDR2 YNFKEQ. Trimming took 5 bases from V and 8 from J, leaving 6 bases between them. CDR3 residues: CASSAYGELFF. The CDR3 DNA sequence: TGTGCCAGCAGCGCGTATGGGGAGCTGTTTTTT.

V gene TRBV6-1 combines with J gene TRBJ1-5; D may be TRBD1 (5 bases). This CDR3 comprises 14 residues. Germline V lookup: CDR1 MNHNS, CDR2 SASEGT. V lost 7 bases and J lost 3, with 13 bases in between. The CDR3 sequence is CASMGEPPNQPQHF. The CDR3 DNA is TGTGCCAGCATGGGGGAGCCCCCCAATCAGCCCCAGCATTTT.

In this sample, this clonotype turned up many times. The V and J genes are TRBV7-2 and TRBJ1-2; D remains unclear. Germline V lookup: CDR1 SGHTA, CDR2 FQGNSA. The CDR3 runs 17 residues. Trimming took off 1 base at V and 0 bases at J, with 15 bases between the two ends. CDR3 DNA: TGTGCCAGCAGCTTAGATGCGTACAGCACAGCTAACTATGGCTACACCTTC. Its protein product is CASSLDAYSTANYGYTF.

The chain joins TRBV29-1 to TRBJ2-3, with D possibly called TRBD1 or TRBD2 (5 bases each). V lost 3 bases and J 0 bases, leaving 10 bases between the germline ends. CDR3 length: 14 residues. The germline V gene encodes CDR1 SQVTM and CDR2 ANQGSEA. The CDR3 DNA reads as TGCAGCGTTGAGGGGCGGGTTAGCACAGATACGCAGTATTTT. Amino acid sequence: CSVEGRVSTDTQYF.

This clonotype appeared a few times. This chain links TRBV7-3 with TRBJ1-5; 7 nucleotides agree with TRBD1. In germline, CDR1 is SGHTA, CDR2 FQGTGA. V lost 5 bases, J lost 6 bases, and 7 bases stayed unmatched. The CDR3 runs 14 residues. Here the CDR3 reads CASSNRGSGQPQHF. CDR3 sequence (DNA): TGTGCCAGCAGCAACAGGGGATCGGGTCAGCCCCAGCATTTT.